Below are 30 T cell receptor beta chains sequenced from a single sample in a study of shared clonotypes between healthy human individuals. The naive CD8 fraction comprised CD45RO-negative cells positively selected for CCR7 and excluded terminally differentiated effector memory CD45RA+ cells. Measured with immunoSEQ multiplex PCR; TCRdb has only the in-frame clones, and not every one. The repertoire has 550,000 to 650,000 clones, approximately 96% of them found once; the top ten carry 0.11%. Sequences were obtained from naive CD8+ T cells sorted from blood. Receptors were obtained from a woman younger than 45 in good health.

CDR3 in amino acids: CASSGTAAGQPQHF. The CDR3 DNA follows: TGTGCCAGCAGCGGGACAGCAGCCGGTCAGCCCCAGCATTTT. The rearrangement links TRBV27 to TRBJ1-5; TRBD1 aligns across 7 bases. V dropped 6 bases and J dropped 6; count of bases not matched to a gene: 8. Germline lookup yields CDR1 MNHEY and CDR2 SMNVEV (reference sequence). The CDR3 covers 14 residues.

V and J are TRBV19 and TRBJ2-7; tentative D call: TRBD1 (6 bases). The V gene's germline CDR1 is LNHDA and CDR2 SQIVND (reference sequence). The V end lost 0 bases, the J end lost 3 bases, and 15 bases lay between the germline ends. The CDR3 has 16 amino acids. The CDR3 DNA reads TGTGCCAGTAGTATAGACCCCGGGACACCGCTCTACGAGCAGTACTTC. Protein: CASSIDPGTPLYEQYF. The whole variable domain, filled in from reference TRBV19 and TRBJ2-7, reads DGGITQSPKYLFRKEGQNVTLSCEQNLNHDAMYWYRQDPGQGLRLIYYSQIVNDFQKGDIAEGYSVSREKKESFPLTVTSAQKNPTAFYLCASSIDPGTPLYEQYFGPGTRLTVT.

The chain links TRBV2 to TRBJ1-4, with D perhaps TRBD1 (6 bases). Germline CDR1 reads SNHLY; CDR2 reads FYNNEI. This CDR3 spans 14 amino acids. V lost 6 bases, J lost 6 bases, and 14 bases lay in between. The CDR3 bases are TGTGCCAGCAGCATTCAGGGGTCGGATGAAAAACTGTTTTTT. It translates to CASSIQGSDEKLFF.

The V and J genes are TRBV7-6 and TRBJ1-2, with a tentative D call TRBD1 (6 bases). Germline V CDR1 and CDR2: SGHVS, FNYEAQ. This CDR3 spans 13 amino acids. V was cut by 2 bases and J by 8 bases, with 12 bases left in between. CDR3 loop: CASSLHTGIGYTF. CDR3 nucleotide sequence: TGTGCCAGCAGCTTACACACAGGGATCGGCTACACCTTC.

This clone appeared a single time. The gene calls are TRBV27 and TRBJ2-1; D may correspond to TRBD1 or TRBD2 (5 bases each). Germline CDR1 is MNHEY and CDR2 is SMNVEV (reference sequence). The CDR3 covers 15 residues. Between the trimmed V and J ends, which lost 0 bases and 3 bases, there was a span of 9 bases. The CDR3 DNA follows: TGTGCCAGCAGTTTATCCGGGGCCCTCTACAATGAGCAGTTCTTC. It specifies CASSLSGALYNEQFF.

The chain joins TRBV28 to TRBJ2-2; 10 nucleotides align to TRBD2. The length of the CDR3 is 17 residues. J gave up 3 bases and V 5 bases, and 9 bases lay outside the gene matches. Germline V gene sequence: CDR1 MDHEN, CDR2 SYDVKM. CDR3 loop: CASSPLAGVIDTGELFF. For the CDR3, the DNA is TGTGCCAGCAGTCCCCTAGCGGGAGTGATAGACACCGGGGAGCTGTTTTTT.

In this sample, this clone turned up once. This chain joins TRBV29-1 and TRBJ1-2; TRBD1 is a possible D gene (5 bases). Germline CDR1 reads SQVTM; CDR2 reads ANQGSEA. Trimming stripped 1 base from V and 1 base from J, with 10 bases between. This CDR3 region has 14 residues. As DNA, the CDR3 is TGCAGCGTTGAAGGGTCTCAGGGTAACTATGGCTACACCTTC. Encoded protein: CSVEGSQGNYGYTF.

Regarding this clone: The same CDR3 also results from other DNA sequences found in this sample. V and J are TRBV5-4 and TRBJ1-1; 7 bases match TRBD1. Germline CDR1 is SGHNT and CDR2 is YYREEE (reference sequence). The V and J ends lost 1 base and 3 bases, in that order; junction bases with no gene match: 0. CDR3 size: 13 residues. This CDR3 reads CASSLQGDTEAFF. CDR3 in DNA: TGTGCCAGCAGCTTGCAGGGGGACACTGAAGCTTTCTTT. Drawing the rest from reference TRBV5-4 and TRBJ1-1, the complete variable domain is ETGVTQSPTHLIKTRGQQVTLRCSSQSGHNTVSWYQQALGQGPQFIFQYYREEENGRGNFPPRFSGLQFPNYSSELNVNALELDDSALYLCASSLQGDTEAFFGQGTRLTVV.

The chain joins TRBV2 to TRBJ2-5; no firm D call. The CDR3 consists of 16 residues. Germline-derived CDR1 and CDR2 are SNHLY and FYNNEI. The ends were cut back, 0 bases at V and 4 bases at J, with 15 bases in the middle. The CDR3 DNA reads as TGTGCCAGCAGTGAAGCATTTGGGATAGCCAGAGAGACCCAGTACTTC. This translates into CASSEAFGIARETQYF.

Here the CDR3 reads CATSRVSKGTDTQYF. The CDR3 nucleotides read TGTGCCACCAGCAGAGTTTCGAAAGGGACAGATACGCAGTATTTT. The chain uses TRBV15 and TRBJ2-3; D ambiguous. This CDR3 spans 15 amino acids. Germline CDR1 and CDR2: LNHNV and YYDKDF (reference sequence). Trimming cost V 1 base and J 3 bases, with 11 bases left between them.

This CDR3 reads CASSLMRHPYEQYF. The CDR3, as DNA: TGTGCCAGCAGCTTAATGAGACACCCCTACGAGCAGTACTTC. The genes are TRBV7-9 and TRBJ2-5; D gene uncertain. The J call may not be correct, given that the DNA end is closer to TRBJ2-7. Germline V gene sequence: CDR1 SEHNR, CDR2 FQNEAQ (reference sequence). The CDR3 contains 14 residues.

This sequence joins TRBV5-1 and TRBJ2-7; unclear D gene. Per germline, CDR1 SGHRS and CDR2 YFSETQ. The CDR3 has 15 amino acids. V shed 0 bases and J shed 2 bases, with 12 bases lying between them. CDR3 region: CASSLEPPGTYEQYF. CDR3 DNA sequence: TGCGCCAGCAGCTTGGAGCCCCCGGGTACCTACGAGCAGTACTTC.

V is TRBV28 and J is TRBJ2-2, with D uncertain. The CDR3 contains 15 residues. The germline V gene encodes CDR1 MDHEN and CDR2 SYDVKM. The ends were cut back, 9 bases at V and 1 base at J, with 15 bases in the middle. The CDR3 reads CASSTVSLNTGELFF. The CDR3 DNA reads TGTGCCAGTTCAACGGTGAGCCTGAACACCGGGGAGCTGTTTTTT. Complete variable domain (other parts from reference TRBV28 and TRBJ2-2): DVKVTQSSRYLVKRTGEKVFLECVQDMDHENMFWYRQDPGLGLRLIYFSYDVKMKEKGDIPEGYSVSREKKERFSLILESASTNQTSMYLCASSTVSLNTGELFFGEGSRLTVL.

The chain uses TRBV28 and TRBJ1-1; no clear D. CDR3 length: 14 residues. Trimming removed 4 bases at V and 0 bases at J, with 9 bases between. Germline lookup yields CDR1 MDHEN and CDR2 SYDVKM. The CDR3 spells CASSYDYMNTEAFF. Here the CDR3 DNA reads TGTGCCAGCAGTTATGACTATATGAACACTGAAGCTTTCTTT.

The chain combines TRBV7-3 with TRBJ2-2, with D unclear. The germline V gene encodes CDR1 SGHTA and CDR2 FQGTGA. The CDR3 has 15 amino acids. V shed 8 bases and J shed 1 base, with 14 bases lying between them. CDR3 nucleotides: TGTGCCAGCTCCCCCGTCGGCGGGAACACCGGGGAGCTGTTTTTT. Protein sequence: CASSPVGGNTGELFF.

The chain links TRBV7-9 to TRBJ1-1; D is possibly TRBD1 (5 bases). CDR3 length: 14 residues. V lost 3 bases to trimming and J lost 4 bases, with 12 bases between them. Germline V gives CDR1 SEHNR, CDR2 FQNEAQ (reference sequence). The CDR3 sequence: CASSFDSAGTEAFF. DNA for the CDR3: TGTGCCAGCAGCTTCGACAGCGCGGGCACTGAAGCTTTCTTT.

The J gene is TRBJ2-7, the V gene TRBV6-1, with TRBD2 matching over 10 bases. In germline, CDR1 is MNHNS, CDR2 SASEGT. The CDR3 has 16 amino acids. J was trimmed by 4 bases and V by 0 bases; bases with no gene match: 6. CDR3 region: CASSEALAGDLYEQYF. The CDR3 region has the DNA TGTGCCAGCAGTGAAGCGCTAGCGGGAGATCTATACGAGCAGTACTTC.

This clone came up once. J is TRBJ2-3 and V is TRBV6-6, with D unresolved. V was shortened by 4 bases and J by 2 bases, with 7 bases between the two germline ends. The CDR3 is 13 residues long. Germline V gene lookup returns CDR1 MNHNY and CDR2 SVGAGI (reference sequence). CDR3 residues: CASSSWDTDTQYF. DNA for the CDR3: TGTGCCAGCAGTTCATGGGACACAGATACGCAGTATTTT.

This CDR3 is CASSGKFGRGALNEKLFF. DNA for the CDR3: TGTGCCAGCAGCGGTAAATTCGGTCGTGGGGCCCTTAATGAAAAACTGTTTTTT. The chain combines TRBV7-8 with TRBJ1-4; maybe TRBD1 (5 bases). V lost 5 bases to trimming and J lost 4 bases, with 23 bases between them. The CDR3 contains 18 residues. Germline V gives CDR1 SGHVS, CDR2 FQNEAQ.

The genes are TRBV13 and TRBJ2-7; 7 bases are a match to TRBD1. The trim removed 5 bases at V and 0 bases at J, leaving 4 bases unmatched. From germline, CDR1 is PRHDT and CDR2 FYEKMQ (reference sequence). CDR3 length: 14 residues. The CDR3 loop reads CASSEGQSSYEQYF. The CDR3 DNA reads as TGTGCCAGCAGCGAGGGACAGAGCTCCTACGAGCAGTACTTC.

About this clone itself: The same CDR3 arises from other DNA sequences in this sample as well. The chain uses TRBV27 and TRBJ2-1, with D uncertain. Germline-derived CDR1 and CDR2 are MNHEY and SMNVEV (reference sequence). V lost 3 bases, J lost 0 bases, and 6 bases lay in between. The CDR3 has 14 amino acids. This CDR3 is CASSLTSSYNEQFF. In nucleotides, the CDR3 is TGTGCCAGCAGTTTGACGAGCTCCTACAATGAGCAGTTCTTC.

This chain uses TRBV25-1 with TRBJ2-7, with TRBD2 as a possible D gene (6 bases). Germline-derived CDR1 and CDR2 are MGHDK and SYGVNS. Trimming cost V 1 base and J 6 bases, with 22 bases left between them. This CDR3 has 17 amino acids. CDR3 coding DNA: TGTGCCAGCAGTGAATGGGACGGGAGCGGTTTGGACGGCGAGCAGTACTTC. It yields the protein CASSEWDGSGLDGEQYF.

The rearrangement joins TRBV16 to TRBJ2-1; 7 nucleotides line up with TRBD1. The CDR3 runs 14 residues. Per the germline V gene, CDR1 is KGHSY and CDR2 is FQNENV. V gave up 1 base and J gave up 3 bases; unmatched junction bases: 0. The CDR3 DNA sequence: TGTGCCAGCAGCCAATACAGGGGCTACAATGAGCAGTTCTTC. Translation: CASSQYRGYNEQFF.

Comment on this clone: The same CDR3 is also encoded by other DNA sequences in this sample. J is TRBJ2-1 and V is TRBV5-4, with D possibly being TRBD1 (6 bases). V shed 0 bases and J shed 5 bases, with 6 bases lying between them. Germline CDR1 is SGHNT and CDR2 is YYREEE (reference sequence). The CDR3 is 13 residues long. DNA of the CDR3: TGTGCCAGCAGCTTGGCAGGGGACAATGAGCAGTTCTTC. Its protein product is CASSLAGDNEQFF.

This chain uses TRBV19 with TRBJ2-2; D unclear. The ends were cut back, 5 bases at V and 0 bases at J, with 7 bases in the middle. Germline values: CDR1 LNHDA, CDR2 SQIVND (reference sequence). The CDR3 loop spans 14 amino acids. In DNA, the CDR3 is TGTGCCAGTAGTTGGCCAGCGAACACCGGGGAGCTGTTTTTT. It specifies CASSWPANTGELFF.

J is TRBJ2-7 and V is TRBV13; D gene unclear. This CDR3 is 14 amino acids long. The V and J ends lost 1 base and 3 bases respectively, with 10 bases between them. Germline V gene lookup returns CDR1 PRHDT and CDR2 FYEKMQ (reference sequence). CDR3 amino acids: CASSLEASHYEQYF. DNA of the CDR3: TGTGCCAGCAGCTTAGAAGCGAGTCACTACGAGCAGTACTTC. The variable domain in full, completed from reference TRBV13 and TRBJ2-7, reads AAGVIQSPRHLIKEKRETATLKCYPIPRHDTVYWYQQGPGQDPQFLISFYEKMQSDKGSIPDRFSAQQFSDYHSELNMSSLELGDSALYFCASSLEASHYEQYFGPGTRLTVT.

The sample holds one count of this clone. This chain uses TRBV6-1 with TRBJ2-7; possibly TRBD2 for D (5 bases). The germline V gene encodes CDR1 MNHNS and CDR2 SASEGT. This CDR3 region has 12 residues. The germline V and J ends were trimmed by 1 base and 5 bases, with 6 bases remaining between them. CDR3 residues: CASSEGRDEQYF. The CDR3 nucleotides are TGTGCCAGCAGTGAAGGGCGGGACGAGCAGTACTTC.

V is TRBV9 and J is TRBJ1-2; TRBD1 might be the D (5 bases). CDR1 is SGDLS, CDR2 YYNGEE, per germline. Between the trimmed V and J ends, which lost 4 bases and 3 bases, there was a span of 10 bases. There are 13 residues in the CDR3. The chain's CDR3 is CASSLGGDYGYTF. The CDR3 DNA sequence: TGTGCCAGCAGCCTGGGGGGTGACTATGGCTACACCTTC.

The CDR3 here is CASSFPGVFETQYF. CDR3 DNA: TGTGCCAGCAGCTTTCCGGGAGTTTTTGAGACCCAGTACTTC. This sequence joins TRBV7-9 and TRBJ2-5; perhaps TRBD2 as D (6 bases). Germline V gene sequence: CDR1 SEHNR, CDR2 FQNEAQ (reference sequence). V was shortened by 3 bases and J by 5 bases, with 13 bases between the two germline ends. The length of the CDR3 is 14 residues.

The chain links TRBV21-1 to TRBJ2-1; the DNA was not used to check the table's D call, TRBD2. TRBV21-1 is reported as a pseudogene. This CDR3 has 14 amino acids. CDR3: CASSPTSGIDEQFF. The CDR3 DNA reads as TGTGCCAGCAGCCCGACTAGCGGGATTGATGAGCAGTTCTTC.